The present T cell receptor (beta chain) was sequenced within a study of T cell changes during pregnancy in multiple sclerosis. CDR3 size: 19 residues. Germline CDR1 is MNHEY and CDR2 is SMNVEV (reference sequence). Trimming cost V 2 bases and J 2 bases, with 24 bases left between them. Assay used: immunoSEQ multiplex PCR; TCRdb lists only in-frame clones, some missing. The sample yields about 62,000 clones, around 93% seen once. The sequencing used peripheral blood, collected in the second trimester of pregnancy. The chain employs TRBV27 and TRBJ2-5; D might be TRBD1 (5 bases). This sequence was found in a female donor in good health, enrolled as a control in a pregnancy study. The CDR3 reads CASSLGPGQTVLKQETQYF. CDR3 in DNA: TGTGCCAGCAGTTTAGGGCCAGGGCAGACCGTCCTCAAACAAGAGACCCAGTACTTC.